This TCR beta chain was captured in a study of cytomegalovirus exposure and HLA in healthy donors. Study-wide points: Other equally common chains were less clonally expanded than HLA-associated TCR beta chains, a later analysis showed.

Remarks on this clone: Its antigen remains unidentified.

In the PCR, 60 Vbeta and 13 Jbeta primers were used. Repertoires were generated with immunoSEQ multiplex PCR, while TCRdb's copy carries only in-frame clones and drops some. Among 97,000 or so clones, around four fifths were seen once, and the ten largest hold 2.5% to 3%. The germline V gene has CDR1 MNHEY and CDR2 SVGAGI. The V end was cut by 6 bases, the J end by 6 bases, with 20 bases between. The CDR3 extends over 15 amino acids. The TCR was taken from a middle-aged man in good health and CMV-seronegative. The sequenced sample was PBMCs. J is TRBJ1-2 and V is TRBV6-5, with D possibly being TRBD1 (6 bases). In nucleotides, the CDR3 is TGTGCCAGCAGCCGATCAATTACAGGGTACGATGGCTACACCTTC. This gives the protein CASSRSITGYDGYTF.